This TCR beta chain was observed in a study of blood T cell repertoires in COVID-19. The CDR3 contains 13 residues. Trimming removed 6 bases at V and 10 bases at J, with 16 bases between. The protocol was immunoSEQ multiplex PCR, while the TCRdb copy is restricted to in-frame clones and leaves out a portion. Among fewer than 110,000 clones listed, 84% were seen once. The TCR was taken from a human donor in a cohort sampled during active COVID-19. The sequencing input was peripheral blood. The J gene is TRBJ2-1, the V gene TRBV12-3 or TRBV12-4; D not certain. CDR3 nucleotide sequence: TGTGCCAGCAGCCCCTCCCAGTTCCTCGAGCAGTTCTTC. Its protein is CASSPSQFLEQFF.